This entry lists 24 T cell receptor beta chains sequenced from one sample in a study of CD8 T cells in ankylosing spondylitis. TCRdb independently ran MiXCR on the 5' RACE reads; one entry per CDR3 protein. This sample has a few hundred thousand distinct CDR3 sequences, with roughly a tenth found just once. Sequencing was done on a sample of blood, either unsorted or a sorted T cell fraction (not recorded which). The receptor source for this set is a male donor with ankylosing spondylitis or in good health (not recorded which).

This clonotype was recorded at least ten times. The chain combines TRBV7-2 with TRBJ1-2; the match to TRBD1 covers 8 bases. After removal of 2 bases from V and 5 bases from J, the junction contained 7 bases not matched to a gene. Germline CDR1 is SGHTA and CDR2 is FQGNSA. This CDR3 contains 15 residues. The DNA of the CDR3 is TGTGCCAGCAGCTTAAGTAGGGACAGGTCGTATGGCTACACCTTC. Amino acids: CASSLSRDRSYGYTF.

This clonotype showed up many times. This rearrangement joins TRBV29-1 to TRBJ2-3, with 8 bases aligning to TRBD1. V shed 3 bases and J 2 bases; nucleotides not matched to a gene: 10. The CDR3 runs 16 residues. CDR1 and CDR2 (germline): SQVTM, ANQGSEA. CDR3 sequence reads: CSVDIGRGRYTDTQYF. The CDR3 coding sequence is TGCAGCGTTGATATTGGCAGGGGGCGATACACAGATACGCAGTATTTT.

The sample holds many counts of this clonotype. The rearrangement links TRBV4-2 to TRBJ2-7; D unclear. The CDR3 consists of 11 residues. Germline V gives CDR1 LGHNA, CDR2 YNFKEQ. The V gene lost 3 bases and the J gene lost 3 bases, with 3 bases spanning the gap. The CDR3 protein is CASSQCYEQYF. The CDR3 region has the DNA TGTGCCAGCAGCCAGTGCTACGAGCAGTACTTC.

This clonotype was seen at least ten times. In DNA form, the CDR3 reads TGTGCCATCAGTGAGTCGGGGGGTGTCAGCGCTAATGAAAAACTGTTTTTT. Translated, it gives CAISESGGVSANEKLFF. V and J are TRBV10-3 and TRBJ1-4; possibly TRBD1 for D (5 bases). Deletions cut 0 bases from V and 3 bases from J, with 14 bases between. The CDR3 is 17 residues long. CDR1 and CDR2 from the germline V gene are ENHRY and SYGVKD.

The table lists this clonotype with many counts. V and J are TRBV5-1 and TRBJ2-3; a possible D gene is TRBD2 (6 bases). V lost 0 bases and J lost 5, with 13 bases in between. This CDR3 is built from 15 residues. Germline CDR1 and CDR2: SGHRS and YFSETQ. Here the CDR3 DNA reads TGCGCCAGCAGCTTGGAAGGAGGGGTTGGAGATACGCAGTATTTT. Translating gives CASSLEGGVGDTQYF.

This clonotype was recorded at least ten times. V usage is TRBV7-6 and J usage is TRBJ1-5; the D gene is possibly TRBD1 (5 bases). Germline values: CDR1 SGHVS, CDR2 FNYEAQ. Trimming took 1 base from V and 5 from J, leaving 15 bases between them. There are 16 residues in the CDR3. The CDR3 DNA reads TGTGCCAGCAGCTTAGAAGCAGGGTCACCCGATCAGCCCCAGCATTTT. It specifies CASSLEAGSPDQPQHF.

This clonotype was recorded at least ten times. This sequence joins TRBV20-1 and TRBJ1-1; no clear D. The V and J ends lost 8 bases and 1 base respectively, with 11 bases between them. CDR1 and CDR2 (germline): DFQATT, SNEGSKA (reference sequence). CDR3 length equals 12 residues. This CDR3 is CSLAPANTEAFF. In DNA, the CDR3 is TGCAGTCTAGCGCCGGCGAACACTGAAGCTTTCTTT.

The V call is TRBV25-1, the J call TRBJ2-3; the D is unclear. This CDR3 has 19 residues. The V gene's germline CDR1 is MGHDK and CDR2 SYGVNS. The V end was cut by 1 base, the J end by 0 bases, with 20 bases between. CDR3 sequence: CASSEWVLGSSYSTDTQYF. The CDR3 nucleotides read TGTGCCAGCAGTGAATGGGTGTTGGGTTCTTCCTATAGCACAGATACGCAGTATTTT.

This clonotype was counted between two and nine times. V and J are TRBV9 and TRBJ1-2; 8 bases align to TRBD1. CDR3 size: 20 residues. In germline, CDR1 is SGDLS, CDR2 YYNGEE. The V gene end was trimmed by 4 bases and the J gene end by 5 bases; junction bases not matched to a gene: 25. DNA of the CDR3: TGTGCCAGCAGCCCCGGGCAGGGGGCGACCCTAGCGGGAGAGGGGTATGGCTACACCTTC. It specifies CASSPGQGATLAGEGYGYTF. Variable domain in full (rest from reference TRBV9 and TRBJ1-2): DSGVTQTPKHLITATGQRVTLRCSPRSGDLSVYWYQQSLDQGLQFLIQYYNGEERAKGNILERFSAQQFPDLHSELNLSSLELGDSALYFCASSPGQGATLAGEGYGYTFGSGTRLTVV.

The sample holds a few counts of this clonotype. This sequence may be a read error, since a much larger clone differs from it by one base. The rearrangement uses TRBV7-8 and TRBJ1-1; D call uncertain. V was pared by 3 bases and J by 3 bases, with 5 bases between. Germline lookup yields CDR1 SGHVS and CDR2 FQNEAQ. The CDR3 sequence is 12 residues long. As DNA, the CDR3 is TGTGCCAGCAGCTTCCGGGACACTGAAGCTTTCTTT. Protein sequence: CASSFRDTEAFF.

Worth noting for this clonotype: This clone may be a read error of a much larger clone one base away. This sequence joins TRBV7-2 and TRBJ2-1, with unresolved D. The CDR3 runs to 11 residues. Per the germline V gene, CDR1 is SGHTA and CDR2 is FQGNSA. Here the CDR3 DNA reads TGTGACAGCAGCTTTCTGGATGAGCAGTTCTTC. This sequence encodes CDSSFLDEQFF.

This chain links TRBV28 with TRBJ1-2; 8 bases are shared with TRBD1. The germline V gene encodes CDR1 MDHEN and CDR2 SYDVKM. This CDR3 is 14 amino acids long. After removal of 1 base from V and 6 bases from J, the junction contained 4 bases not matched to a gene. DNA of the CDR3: TGTGCCAGCAGTTTATCCCAGACAGGGGATGGCTACACCTTC. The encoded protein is CASSLSQTGDGYTF.

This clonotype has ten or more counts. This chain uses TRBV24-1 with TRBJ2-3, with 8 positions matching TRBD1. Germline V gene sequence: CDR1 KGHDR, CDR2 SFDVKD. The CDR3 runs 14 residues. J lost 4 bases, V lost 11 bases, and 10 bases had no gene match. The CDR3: CAIAGGRGPDTQYF. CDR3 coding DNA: TGTGCCATCGCAGGGGGCAGGGGGCCAGATACGCAGTATTTT.

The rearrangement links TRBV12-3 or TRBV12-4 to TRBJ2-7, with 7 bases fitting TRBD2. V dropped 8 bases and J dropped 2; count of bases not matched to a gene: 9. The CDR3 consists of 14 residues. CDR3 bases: TGTGCCAGCCTCGGGGGGAGGCATCCCTACGAGCAGTACTTC. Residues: CASLGGRHPYEQYF.

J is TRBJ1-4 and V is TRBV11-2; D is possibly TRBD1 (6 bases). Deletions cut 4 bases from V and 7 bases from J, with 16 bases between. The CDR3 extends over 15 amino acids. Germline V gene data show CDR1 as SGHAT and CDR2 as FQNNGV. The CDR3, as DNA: TGTGCCAGCAGCTCGGGAGGGGGAGGGAGTGAAAAACTGTTTTTT. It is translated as CASSSGGGGSEKLFF. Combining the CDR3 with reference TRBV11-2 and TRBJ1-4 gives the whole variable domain EAGVAQSPRYKIIEKRQSVAFWCNPISGHATLYWYQQILGQGPKLLIQFQNNGVVDDSQLPKDRFSAERLKGVDSTLKIQPAKLEDSAVYLCASSSGGGGSEKLFFGSGTQLSVL.

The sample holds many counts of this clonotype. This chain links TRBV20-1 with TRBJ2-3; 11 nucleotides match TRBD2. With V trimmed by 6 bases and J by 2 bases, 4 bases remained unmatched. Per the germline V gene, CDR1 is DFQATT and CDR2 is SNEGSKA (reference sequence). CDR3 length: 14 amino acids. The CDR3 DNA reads TGCAGTGCAGGGACTAGCGGACTCACAGATACGCAGTATTTT. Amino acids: CSAGTSGLTDTQYF.

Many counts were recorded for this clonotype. CDR3 sequence reads: CASSLGGNTDTQYF. The CDR3 DNA reads as TGTGCCAGCAGCTTAGGCGGTAACACAGATACGCAGTATTTT. The chain employs TRBV11-3 and TRBJ2-3, with no clear D. Trimming shortened V by 1 base and J by 2 bases, and 7 bases separated the two germline ends. Germline assignment: CDR1 SGHNT and CDR2 YENEEA. The length of the CDR3 is 14 residues. Combining the CDR3 with reference TRBV11-3 and TRBJ2-3 gives the whole variable domain EAGVVQSPRYKIIEKKQPVAFWCNPISGHNTLYWYLQNLGQGPELLIRYENEEAVDDSQLPKDRFSAERLKGVDSTLKIQPAELGDSAVYLCASSLGGNTDTQYFGPGTRLTVL.

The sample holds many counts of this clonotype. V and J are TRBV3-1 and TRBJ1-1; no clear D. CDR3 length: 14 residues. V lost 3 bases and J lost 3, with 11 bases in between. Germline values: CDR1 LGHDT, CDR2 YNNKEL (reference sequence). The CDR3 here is CASSQFGRYTEAFF. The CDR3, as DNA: TGTGCCAGCAGCCAGTTCGGGAGATACACTGAAGCTTTCTTT. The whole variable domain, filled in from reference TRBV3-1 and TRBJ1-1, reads DTAVSQTPKYLVTQMGNDKSIKCEQNLGHDTMYWYKQDSKKFLKIMFSYNNKELIINETVPNRFSPKSPDKAHLNLHINSLELGDSAVYFCASSQFGRYTEAFFGQGTRLTVV.

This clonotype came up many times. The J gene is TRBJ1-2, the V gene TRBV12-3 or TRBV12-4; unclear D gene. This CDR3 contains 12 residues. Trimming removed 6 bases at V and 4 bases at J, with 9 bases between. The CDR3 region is CASRAEGYGYTF. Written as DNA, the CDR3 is TGTGCCAGCAGGGCCGAGGGCTATGGCTACACCTTC.

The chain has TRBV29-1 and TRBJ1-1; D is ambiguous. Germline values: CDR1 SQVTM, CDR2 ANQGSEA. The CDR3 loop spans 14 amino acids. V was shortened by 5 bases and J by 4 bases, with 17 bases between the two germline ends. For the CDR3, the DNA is TGCAGCGTTTATCTCGAGCTCTGGGGCACTGAAGCTTTCTTT. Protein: CSVYLELWGTEAFF. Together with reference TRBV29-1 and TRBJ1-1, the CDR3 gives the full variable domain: SAVISQKPSRDICQRGTSLTIQCQVDSQVTMMFWYRQQPGQSLTLIATANQGSEATYESGFVIDKFPISRPNLTFSTLTVSNMSPEDSSIYLCSVYLELWGTEAFFGQGTRLTVV.

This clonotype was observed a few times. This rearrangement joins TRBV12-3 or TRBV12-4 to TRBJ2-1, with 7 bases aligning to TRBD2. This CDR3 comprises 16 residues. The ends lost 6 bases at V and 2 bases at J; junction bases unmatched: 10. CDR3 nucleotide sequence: TGTGCCAGCAGCAAATCGGGGGGAGGGCCCTACAATGAGCAGTTCTTC. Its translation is CASSKSGGGPYNEQFF.

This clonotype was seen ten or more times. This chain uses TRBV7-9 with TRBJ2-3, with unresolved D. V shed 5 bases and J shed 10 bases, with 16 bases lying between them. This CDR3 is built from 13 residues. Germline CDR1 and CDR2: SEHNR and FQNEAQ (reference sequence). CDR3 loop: CASSLDLLGAQYF. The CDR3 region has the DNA TGTGCCAGCAGCCTCGACCTTCTAGGAGCGCAGTATTTT.

CDR3 in DNA: TGTGCCAGCAGCCGAATAGGGTGGGTCGGTGAAGCTTTCTTT. This translates into CASSRIGWVGEAFF. This sequence joins TRBV25-1 and TRBJ1-1, with D uncertain. V gave up 6 bases and J gave up 7 bases, with 18 bases separating them. Germline-derived CDR1 and CDR2 are MGHDK and SYGVNS. The CDR3 contains 14 residues.

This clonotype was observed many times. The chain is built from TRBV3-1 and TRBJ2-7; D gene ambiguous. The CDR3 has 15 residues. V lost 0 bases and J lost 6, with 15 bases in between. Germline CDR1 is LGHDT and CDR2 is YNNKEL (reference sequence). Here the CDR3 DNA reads TGTGCCAGCAGCCAAGATGAGGCCTGGGTCTCCGAGCAGTACTTC. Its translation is CASSQDEAWVSEQYF.